Listed below are T cell receptor beta chains from one sample, sequenced in a study of T-cell reconstitution after alpha-beta-depleted transplantation in children. TCRdb reprocessed the PCR reads with MiXCR, giving one entry per CDR3 protein. The data show about 980,000 distinct CDR3 sequences, about 26% seen once. Source: PBMCs, mostly from graft donor cells, taken 360 days after TCRalphabeta/CD19-depleted stem cell transplant. The receptor set was obtained from a boy younger than two who had a stem cell transplant for SCID, so the T cells may come from the graft donor. Both conserved end residues are part of each CDR3. The D gene is left open where the match is weak. Where a row states a size, it is once, few, many or the class of an expanded clone; other rows omit it.

TRBV6-1,-,TRBD1,TRBJ1-2,CASRRTGTNYGYTF,TGTGCCAGCAGGAGGACAGGGACTAACTATGGCTACACCTTC
TRBV29-1,few,TRBD1,TRBJ2-7,CSVRDRVLYEQYF,TGCAGCGTTCGGGACAGGGTGCTCTACGAGCAGTACTTC
TRBV28,many,-,TRBJ2-1,CASSLPGTPLRNEQFF,TGTGCCAGCAGTTTACCCGGGACTCCTCTACGCAATGAGCAGTTCTTC
TRBV20-1,-,-,TRBJ1-5,CSAPQHEGYQPQHF,TGCAGTGCTCCCCAACACGAGGGTTACCAGCCCCAGCATTTT
TRBV5-1,-,-,TRBJ2-1,CASSSLLSPRTEPYNEQFF,TGCGCCAGCAGCTCCCTCCTATCGCCTAGGACAGAACCTTACAATGAGCAGTTCTTC
TRBV20-1,-,-,TRBJ1-5,CSATKGPSNQPQHF,TGCAGTGCGACCAAGGGTCCTAGCAATCAGCCCCAGCATTTT
TRBV12-3/TRBV12-4,-,-,TRBJ2-7,CASSLGGISEQYF,TGTGCCAGCAGTTTAGGTGGGATTTCCGAGCAGTACTTC
TRBV29-1,-,-,TRBJ2-1,CSVVGQRTVYNEQFF,TGCAGCGTTGTGGGACAAAGGACAGTTTACAATGAGCAGTTCTTC
TRBV7-9,many,-,TRBJ2-3,CASSLALGTDTQYF,TGTGCCAGCAGTTTGGCCCTCGGGACAGATACGCAGTATTTT
TRBV6-5,-,-,TRBJ1-3,CASSYAGLGNTIYF,TGTGCCAGCAGTTACGCAGGGCTCGGAAACACCATATATTTT
TRBV20-1,-,-,TRBJ2-3,CSARWGSRTDTQYF,TGCAGTGCTAGGTGGGGCAGCCGCACAGATACGCAGTATTTT
TRBV20-1,-,TRBD2,TRBJ2-1,CSARGGLAGVNEQFF,TGCAGTGCTAGAGGGGGACTAGCGGGGGTAAATGAGCAGTTCTTC
TRBV12-3/TRBV12-4,-,-,TRBJ2-1,CASSAGAALRSEQFF,TGTGCCAGCAGTGCGGGGGCCGCCCTAAGAAGTGAGCAGTTCTTC
TRBV29-1,-,-,TRBJ1-2,CSVERGARGYTF,TGCAGCGTTGAAAGAGGGGCGAGGGGCTACACCTTC
TRBV5-8,few,TRBD1,TRBJ2-3,CASSHARTGWSNTQYF,TGTGCCAGCAGCCACGCAAGGACAGGGTGGTCTAATACGCAGTATTTT
TRBV7-2,once,TRBD1,TRBJ2-2,CASSFSGTGVYGGELFF,TGTGCCAGCAGCTTCTCCGGGACAGGGGTATATGGCGGGGAGCTGTTTTTT
TRBV7-3,-,-,TRBJ2-7,CASSLTGALYEQYF,TGTGCCAGCAGCTTAACAGGGGCGCTCTACGAGCAGTACTTC
TRBV29-1,few,-,TRBJ2-3,CSVEPRLNTDTQYF,TGCAGCGTTGAGCCCAGGCTCAACACAGATACGCAGTATTTT
TRBV7-9,-,-,TRBJ1-1,CASSRWTEVTEAFF,TGTGCCAGCAGCCGATGGACCGAGGTCACTGAAGCTTTCTTT
TRBV5-1,-,-,TRBJ1-1,CASSPISGADTEAFF,TGCGCCAGCAGCCCAATTTCCGGGGCCGACACTGAAGCTTTCTTT
TRBV6-2/TRBV6-3,-,-,TRBJ2-7,CASSYGTMEYEQYF,TGTGCCAGCAGCTATGGGACGATGGAGTACGAGCAGTACTTC
TRBV20-1,few,-,TRBJ1-5,CSALEAIGQPQHF,TGCAGTGCGTTAGAGGCAATCGGGCAGCCCCAGCATTTT
TRBV28,few,-,TRBJ2-3,CASSSSGEVPDTQYF,TGTGCCAGCAGTTCCTCAGGGGAGGTTCCAGATACGCAGTATTTT
TRBV20-1,many,-,TRBJ2-7,CSASPSEYEQYF,TGCAGTGCTAGCCCTAGCGAGTACGAGCAGTACTTC
TRBV3-1,-,-,TRBJ2-1,CASSHGPRNEQFF,TGTGCCAGCAGCCACGGACCGCGCAATGAGCAGTTCTTC
TRBV6-2/TRBV6-3,-,-,TRBJ1-2,CASSFLLQRSYGYTF,TGTGCCAGCAGCTTCTTACTACAGAGAAGCTATGGCTACACCTTC
TRBV4-3,few,-,TRBJ2-2,CASSQVGVLTGELFF,TGCGCCAGCAGCCAAGTAGGGGTTTTAACCGGGGAGCTGTTTTTT
TRBV19,-,-,TRBJ1-1,CASRKGWLSNTEAFF,TGTGCCAGTAGAAAAGGGTGGCTCTCGAACACTGAAGCTTTCTTT
TRBV5-6,few,TRBD2,TRBJ2-1,CASSQVGLAGRYNEQFF,TGTGCCAGCAGCCAGGTTGGACTAGCGGGGAGATACAATGAGCAGTTCTTC
TRBV7-8,-,-,TRBJ1-2,CASSLVGGIYGYTF,TGTGCCAGCAGCTTAGTCGGGGGAATCTATGGCTACACCTTC
TRBV28,-,-,TRBJ1-2,CASTVTGGGYTF,TGTGCCAGCACCGTTACCGGGGGGGGCTACACCTTC
TRBV9,-,TRBD2,TRBJ2-1,CASSRSGQYNEQFF,TGTGCCAGCAGCCGTAGCGGGCAATACAATGAGCAGTTCTTC
TRBV20-1,few,TRBD2,TRBJ2-3,CSAKLAGGYTQYF,TGCAGTGCTAAACTAGCGGGGGGATATACGCAGTATTTT
TRBV6-5,few,TRBD1,TRBJ1-2,CASSYEGTGHNYGYTF,TGTGCCAGCAGTTACGAAGGGACAGGTCATAACTATGGCTACACCTTC
TRBV4-1,-,-,TRBJ2-3,CASSQASDTQYF,TGCGCCAGCAGCCAAGCTTCAGATACGCAGTATTTT
TRBV20-1,-,-,TRBJ2-5,CSARRTEASYQETQYF,TGCAGTGCTAGACGTACTGAAGCGTCGTACCAAGAGACCCAGTACTTC
TRBV5-6,few,-,TRBJ2-7,CASSLFRGNAGYDEQYF,TGTGCCAGCAGCTTGTTCAGGGGCAACGCAGGGTACGACGAGCAGTACTTC
TRBV28,-,-,TRBJ2-2,CASSFLGRTGELFF,TGTGCCAGCAGTTTCCTGGGACGGACCGGGGAGCTGTTTTTT
TRBV12-3/TRBV12-4,-,-,TRBJ1-2,CASSLSGSDTF,TGTGCCAGCAGCTTATCCGGGTCTGACACCTTC
TRBV2,-,TRBD1,TRBJ2-3,CASSTGQGIGQYF,TGTGCCAGCAGTACGGGACAGGGGATCGGGCAGTATTTT
TRBV7-2,-,TRBD2,TRBJ2-5,CASSLAALAAPQETQYF,TGTGCCAGCAGCTTAGCCGCACTAGCGGCCCCGCAAGAGACCCAGTACTTC
TRBV11-1,-,-,TRBJ2-5,CASSWQSRGTPNHRETQYF,TGTGCCAGCAGCTGGCAGTCGCGCGGGACCCCGAACCACAGGGAGACCCAGTACTTC
TRBV20-1,-,-,TRBJ2-3,CSALRSGTDTQYF,TGCAGTGCTCTAAGGTCCGGGACAGATACGCAGTATTTT
TRBV27,-,-,TRBJ2-3,CASSARVLADTQYF,TGTGCCAGCAGTGCCAGGGTATTGGCGGATACGCAGTATTTT
TRBV6-5,-,-,TRBJ2-7,CASSYEGRSSEQYF,TGTGCCAGCAGTTATGAGGGGAGGTCGAGCGAGCAGTACTTC
TRBV4-1,-,-,TRBJ2-3,CASSQRGLGDTQYF,TGCGCCAGCAGCCAACGTGGGCTGGGAGATACGCAGTATTTT
TRBV7-2,-,-,TRBJ1-1,CASSSLGTGKTEAFF,TGTGCCAGCAGCTCCTTAGGTACAGGGAAGACTGAAGCTTTCTTT
TRBV4-1,once,-,TRBJ2-1,CASSQIEDEQFF,TGCGCCAGCAGCCAAATTGAGGATGAGCAGTTCTTC